This record looks at one T cell receptor (beta chain) sequence and its context. This clone appeared a few times. Its antigen remains unidentified. Per-base quality was not reported, and no clone a single base away is much larger than it. The source of the sample is a study of shared T cell receptors in the human thymus (dated by TCRdb to the early 2020s). Study-level background: The study examined how the human thymus generates shared, self-reactive T-cell receptor alpha chains.

Library preparation used the immunoSEQ multiplex PCR assay. The table was pulled from immuneACCESS by TCRdb, which kept in-frame rearrangements only. Such tables lose some clones; where checked, under half of the loss comes from unresolved V genes, and the rest has no known cause. This sample holds some 700,000 clones; approximately 83% were observed only once. 0.008% to 0.011% of the sample is taken by the ten largest. This same sample was also taken into another study, of human thymus T cells. As noted in the second study: The donors were immunologically healthy infants in Finland who had open corrective cardiac surgery for congenital heart defects. Thymus tissue was obtained as surgical resects removed during corrective cardiac surgery. Usage of V and J gene segments appeared to be biased in both the thymic and the peripheral blood repertoires. According to the related research, thymic TCR repertoires were highly overlapping among unrelated individuals. TCR alpha and beta repertoires from seven to nine infant thymus samples and a few related peripheral blood samples were characterized in the study. Donor ages ranged from roughly 6 to 250 days, and the cohort comprised about six male and two female infants. Thymocytes were freed from the tissue by mechanical means and kept at -70 degrees C as pellets of roughly 9.5-31 million cells. A QIAsymphony instrument was used to extract genomic DNA from the frozen cell pellets. TCRB and TCRAD loci were amplified from a standardized quantity of quality-controlled genomic DNA using the immunoSEQ multiplex PCR assay. The amplicons spanned the V(D)J region and were long enough to cover the CDR3 and allow V and J genes to be identified. The commercial immunoSEQ service was used to sequence amplicons on an Illumina platform. Primer bias and sequencing errors were corrected as previously described, and TCRAD and TCRB definitions were based on the IMGT database. immunoSEQ Analyzer 3.0 and VDJTools were used for repertoire analysis, which covered basic statistics, V/J segment usage, diversity estimates, rarefaction and pairwise overlap. Diversity was estimated using the Chao1, ChaoE, Efron-Thisted, Shannon and inverse Simpson indices, and was also estimated on datasets down-sampled to the size of the smallest sample. Repertoire overlap used strict matching of CDR3 nucleotide sequence, V gene and J gene, with Jaccard-based multidimensional scaling clustering. Thymus samples yielded on average roughly 810,000 unique TCRB clonotypes, compared with 75,000 to 100,000 from blood samples.

The sample taken for sequencing was thymocytes. This receptor was obtained from a girl under three years old with a congenital heart defect. Donor details come from another sample of the same person, matched by shared clones.

The CDR3 region: CASSQETESNYGYTF. The DNA sequence follows: TGTGCCAGCAGCCAAGAGACAGAATCTAACTATGGCTACACCTTC. The chain employs TRBV14 and TRBJ1-2; TRBD1 is a weak D gene call, 5 bases matching. For CDR1 and CDR2, the germline V gene lists SGHDN and FVKESK. From its cysteine to its phenylalanine, the CDR3 spans 15 amino acids. Only the CDR3 region is kept as DNA, spanning 45 bases read in frame from base 1. V was cut back by 0 bases and J by 0 bases, leaving a gap of 8 bases between them.